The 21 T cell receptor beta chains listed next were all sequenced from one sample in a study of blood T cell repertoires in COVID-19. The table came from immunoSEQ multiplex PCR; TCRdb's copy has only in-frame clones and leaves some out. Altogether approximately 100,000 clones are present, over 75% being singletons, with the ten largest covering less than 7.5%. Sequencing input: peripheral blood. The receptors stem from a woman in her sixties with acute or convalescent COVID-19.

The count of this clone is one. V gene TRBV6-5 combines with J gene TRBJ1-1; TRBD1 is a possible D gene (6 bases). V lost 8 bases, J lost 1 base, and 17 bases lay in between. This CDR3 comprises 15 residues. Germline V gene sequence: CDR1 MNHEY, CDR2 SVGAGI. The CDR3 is CASSKGETGNTEAFF. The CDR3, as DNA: TGTGCCAGCTCCAAGGGGGAGACAGGGAACACTGAAGCTTTCTTT.

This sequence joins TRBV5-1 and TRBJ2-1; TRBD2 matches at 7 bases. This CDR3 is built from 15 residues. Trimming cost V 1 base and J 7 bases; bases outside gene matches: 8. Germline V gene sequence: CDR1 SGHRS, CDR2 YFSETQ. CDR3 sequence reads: CASSLSGGTSNEQFF. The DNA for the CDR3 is TGCGCCAGCAGCTTGTCCGGGGGGACCTCAAATGAGCAGTTCTTC.

In DNA, the CDR3 is TGTGCCAGCATGGGACTAGCGGGACTCAGCGGGGAGCTGTTTTTT. Residues: CASMGLAGLSGELFF. The chain recombines TRBV6-5 with TRBJ2-2; 13 nucleotides agree with TRBD2. Germline CDR1 MNHEY, CDR2 SVGAGI. This CDR3 is built from 15 residues. V gave up 7 bases and J gave up 7 bases; unmatched junction bases: 6.

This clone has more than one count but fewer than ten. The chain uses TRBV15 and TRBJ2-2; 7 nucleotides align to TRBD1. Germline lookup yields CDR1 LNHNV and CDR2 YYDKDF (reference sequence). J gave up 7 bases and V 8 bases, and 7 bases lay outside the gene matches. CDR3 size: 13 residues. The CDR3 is CATADRDHGELFF. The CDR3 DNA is TGTGCCACCGCAGACAGGGACCACGGGGAGCTGTTTTTT.

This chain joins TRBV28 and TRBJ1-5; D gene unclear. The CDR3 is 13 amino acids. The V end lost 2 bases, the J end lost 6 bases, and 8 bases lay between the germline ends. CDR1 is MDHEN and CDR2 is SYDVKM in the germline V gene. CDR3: CASSLESGQPQHF. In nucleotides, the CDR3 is TGTGCCAGCAGTTTAGAGAGCGGTCAGCCCCAGCATTTT.

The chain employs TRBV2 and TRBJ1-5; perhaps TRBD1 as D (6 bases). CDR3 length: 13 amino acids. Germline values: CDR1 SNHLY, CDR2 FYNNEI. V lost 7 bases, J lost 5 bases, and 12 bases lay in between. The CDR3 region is CASTEQGHQPQHF. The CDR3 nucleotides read TGTGCCAGCACCGAACAGGGCCATCAGCCCCAGCATTTT.

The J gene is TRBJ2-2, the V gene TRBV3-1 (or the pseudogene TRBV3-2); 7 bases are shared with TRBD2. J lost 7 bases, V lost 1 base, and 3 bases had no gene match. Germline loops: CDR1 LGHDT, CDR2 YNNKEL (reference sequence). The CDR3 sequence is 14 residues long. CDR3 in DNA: TGTGCCAGCAGCCAAGTAGCGGGTGGCGGGGAGCTGTTTTTT. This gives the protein CASSQVAGGGELFF.

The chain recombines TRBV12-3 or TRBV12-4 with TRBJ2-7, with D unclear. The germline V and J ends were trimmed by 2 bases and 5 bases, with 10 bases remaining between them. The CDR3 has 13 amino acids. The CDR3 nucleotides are TGTGCCAGCAGTTTAACCTTGGCAAACGAGCAGTACTTC. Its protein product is CASSLTLANEQYF.

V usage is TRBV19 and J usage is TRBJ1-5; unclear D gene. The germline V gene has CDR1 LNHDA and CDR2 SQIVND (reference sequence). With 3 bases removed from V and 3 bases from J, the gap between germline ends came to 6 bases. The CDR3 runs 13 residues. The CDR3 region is CASSMEDNQPQHF. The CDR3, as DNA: TGTGCCAGTAGTATGGAGGACAATCAGCCCCAGCATTTT.

In nucleotides, the CDR3 is TGTGCCAGCAGTGGACTAGCGGGAGGTTACGATGAGCAGTTCTTC. Its translation: CASSGLAGGYDEQFF. V usage is TRBV2 and J usage is TRBJ2-1; 13 nucleotides agree with TRBD2. With 4 bases clipped from V and 8 bases from J, the junction kept 5 bases outside the gene matches. The germline V gene has CDR1 SNHLY and CDR2 FYNNEI. The CDR3 is 15 residues long.

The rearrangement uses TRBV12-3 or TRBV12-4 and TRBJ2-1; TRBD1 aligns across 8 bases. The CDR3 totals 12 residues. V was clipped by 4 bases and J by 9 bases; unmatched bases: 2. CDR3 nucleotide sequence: TGTGCCAGCAGTTCAGGGGGCGGTGAGCAGTTCTTC. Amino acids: CASSSGGGEQFF.

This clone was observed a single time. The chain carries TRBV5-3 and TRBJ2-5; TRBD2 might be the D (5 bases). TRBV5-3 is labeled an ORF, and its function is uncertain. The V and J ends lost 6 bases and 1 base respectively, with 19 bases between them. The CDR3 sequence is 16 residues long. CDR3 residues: CARNQVSSAGQETQYF. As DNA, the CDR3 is TGTGCCAGAAACCAGGTATCGAGTGCGGGCCAAGAGACCCAGTACTTC.

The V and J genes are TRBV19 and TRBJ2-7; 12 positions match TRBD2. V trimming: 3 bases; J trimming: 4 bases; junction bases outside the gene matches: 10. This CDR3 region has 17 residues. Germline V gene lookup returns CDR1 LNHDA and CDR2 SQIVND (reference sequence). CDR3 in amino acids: CASSMANTGLAGYEQYF. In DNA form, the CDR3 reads TGTGCCAGTAGTATGGCGAACACGGGACTAGCGGGTTACGAGCAGTACTTC.

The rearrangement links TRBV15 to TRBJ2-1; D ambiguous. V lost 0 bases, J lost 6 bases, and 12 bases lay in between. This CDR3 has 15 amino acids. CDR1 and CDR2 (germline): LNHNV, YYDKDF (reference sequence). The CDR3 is CATSRDLGRLNEQFF. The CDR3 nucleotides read TGTGCCACCAGCAGAGATCTAGGCCGGCTCAATGAGCAGTTCTTC. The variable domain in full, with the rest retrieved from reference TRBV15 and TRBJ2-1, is DAMVIQNPRYQVTQFGKPVTLSCSQTLNHNVMYWYQQKSSQAPKLLFHYYDKDFNNEADTPDNFQSRRPNTSFCFLDIRSPGLGDTAMYLCATSRDLGRLNEQFFGPGTRLTVL.

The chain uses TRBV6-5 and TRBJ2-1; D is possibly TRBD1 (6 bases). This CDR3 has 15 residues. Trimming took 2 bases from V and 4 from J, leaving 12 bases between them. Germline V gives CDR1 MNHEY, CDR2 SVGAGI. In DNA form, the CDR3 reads TGTGCCAGCAGTTACGAAGGGGGAAAGTACAATGAGCAGTTCTTC. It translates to CASSYEGGKYNEQFF.

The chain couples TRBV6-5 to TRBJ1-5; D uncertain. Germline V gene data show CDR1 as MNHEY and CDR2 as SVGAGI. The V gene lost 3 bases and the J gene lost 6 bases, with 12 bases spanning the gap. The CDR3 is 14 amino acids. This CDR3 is CASSYGPEGQPQHF. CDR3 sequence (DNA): TGTGCCAGCAGTTATGGGCCGGAAGGTCAGCCCCAGCATTTT.

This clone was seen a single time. Written as DNA, the CDR3 is TGTGCCAGCAGCGTTCCGAGGGTGAGTGAGCAGTTCTTC. Encoded protein: CASSVPRVSEQFF. This chain uses TRBV6-5 with TRBJ2-1, with TRBD2 as a possible D gene (5 bases). This CDR3 has 13 residues. V was clipped by 6 bases and J by 9 bases, with 15 bases between them. The germline V gene has CDR1 MNHEY and CDR2 SVGAGI.

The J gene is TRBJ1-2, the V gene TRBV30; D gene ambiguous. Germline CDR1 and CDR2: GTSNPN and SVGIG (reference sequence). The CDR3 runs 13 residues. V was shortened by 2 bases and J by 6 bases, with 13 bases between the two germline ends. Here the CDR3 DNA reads TGTGCCTGGAGTATGGGCCTGTCGGATGGCTACACCTTC. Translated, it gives CAWSMGLSDGYTF.

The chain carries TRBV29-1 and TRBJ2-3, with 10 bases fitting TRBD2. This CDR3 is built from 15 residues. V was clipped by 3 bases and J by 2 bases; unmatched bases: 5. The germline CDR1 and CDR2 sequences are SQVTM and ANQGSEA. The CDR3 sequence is CSVDRTSGLTDTQYF. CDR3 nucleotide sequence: TGCAGCGTTGATCGGACTAGCGGACTCACAGATACGCAGTATTTT.

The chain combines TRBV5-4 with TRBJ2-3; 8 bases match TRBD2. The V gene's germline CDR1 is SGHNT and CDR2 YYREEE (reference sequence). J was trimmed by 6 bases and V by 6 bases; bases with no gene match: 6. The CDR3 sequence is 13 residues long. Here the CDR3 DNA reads TGTGCCAGCACTCTAGCGGGTGACGATACGCAGTATTTT. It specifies CASTLAGDDTQYF.

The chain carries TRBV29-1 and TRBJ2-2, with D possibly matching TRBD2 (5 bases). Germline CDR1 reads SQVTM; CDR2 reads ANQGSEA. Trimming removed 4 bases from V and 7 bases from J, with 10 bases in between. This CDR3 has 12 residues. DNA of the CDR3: TGCAGCGTTGCTCGCGCGGGCGGGGAGCTGTTTTTT. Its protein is CSVARAGGELFF.